The text below deals with one TCR beta chain. Its antigen remains unidentified. No qualities accompany the bases; no much larger clone lies one base away. Participants were included only if at least one PBMC sample before ART initiation and at least two post-ART samples were available. All participants with HIV were treated in the United States of America. Before DNA extraction, cryopreserved samples containing 1-10 million PBMC were thawed and washed. At the time of the earliest PBMC sample for each participant with HIV, ages ranged from roughly 23 to 60 years. PBMC samples from each participant spanned 1-4 timepoints before ART initiation and 2-8 timepoints after ART initiation, with a median of 7 samples. For every participant, serial HIV viral load, CD4+ T-cell count, ART history and demographic data were obtained. Genomic DNA was extracted from unsorted PBMC with a Qiagen kit on a QIAcube, with processing performed in batches of 12 samples.

This specimen comes from a study of long-term antiretroviral therapy in people with HIV (dated by TCRdb to 2022 to 2024). Study-level background: The earliest samples were collected roughly a decade before the 2015 WHO recommendation for immediate ART, at a time when ART was usually postponed until CD4 counts fell. From a few dozen adults with confirmed HIV infection, the cohort provided 150 to 200 cryopreserved PBMC samples, gathered serially across a mean of about six years (range 1-12). No cross-contamination during QIAcube processing was shown when test extractions of a monoclonal T-cell line were performed alongside 30 to 40 polyclonal samples. Among the 25 to 30 participants with HIV, eleven to twelve were female. Whether ART initiation and durable HIV suppression were associated with changes in peripheral blood TRB repertoire composition and diversity was tested in a retrospective serial study. Overall results and qualifications from the work: The samples were dated from about 2004 to 2017, and the ART regimens that were used may be less effective than current ART regimens. Expanded TRB clones identified before ART initiation dominated the repertoire across all time points, though the dominance fluctuated and decreased in many PLHIV after ART. Narrower CDR3 length ranges were observed in HIV repertoires than in controls, and an antigen-experienced repertoire with only a slight naive shift after ART was suggested by the network structure. Inferences about post-ART repertoire changes are limited because no data were available on ART adherence, viral resistance or therapy changes. Owing to limited PBMC availability, only the TCR beta chain was sequenced, without alpha chain pairing. Starting ART was linked to a significant rise in TRB diversity, yet even after long-term ART the diversity remained significantly lower than in transplant donor controls. Because pre-ART samples had limited cell numbers, profiling was done on unsorted PBMC rather than on sorted CD4+ and CD8+ T cells.

The immunoSEQ hsTCRB v3.0 assay was used at survey level resolution to sequence the TRB variable region. A depth of roughly 35,000-50,000 T-cell genomes per sample was targeted for TRB sequencing. An Illumina MiSeq with a v3 150-cycle kit was used to sequence the pooled TRB libraries. Processing in the source paper ran as follows. Analysis of repertoires was carried out in R inside a reproducible Nextflow workflow spanning QC, data transformation and analysis. LymphoSeq2, an R package for exploring AIRR-Seq data, was used to implement the custom analyses. A handful of samples that produced fewer than 5000 total TRB sequences were removed, so approximately 190 HIV repertoires were analyzed. Of the approximately 190 retained HIV repertoires, some 60 were collected before and about 130 after ART initiation. Repertoires were downsampled to 5000 TRB nucleotide sequences, and summary statistics were averaged over 100 downsampling iterations. TRB sequences were retained for analysis only if CDR3 regions of at least seven amino acids were present. Diversity was measured with a Shannon entropy-derived clonality score and the Gini coefficient. In the repertoire networks, any two of the top 5000 CDR3 amino acid sequences were connected whenever the two sequences differed by an edit distance of one. For TRB CDR3 amino acid sequences, antigen specificity groups and MHC restriction were predicted with GLIPH2. Known CMV, EBV, HIV or tissue antigen associations were flagged by matching CDR3 amino acid sequences against VDJdb and McPAS-TCR. Pre-ART, post-ART and control groups were compared with Wilcoxon signed-rank tests and Holm-Bonferroni correction. TCRdb carries this immuneACCESS record with in-frame sequences only. Its versions omit some clonotypes, under half of them owing to an unresolved V gene in the studies checked, with the rest unexplained. D and trimming were read from the DNA, whereas the V and J calls and clone size are those reported in that table. The sample records about 25,000 clones, 81% of which are singletons. The ten largest clones represent about 16% of the sample.

CDR1 and CDR2, per the germline V gene, are MNHNS and SASEGT. The CDR3 goes from the cysteine to the phenylalanine over 13 residues. The kept DNA is CDR3 alone, 39 bases in frame from the first base. Trimming takes 3 bases from V and 8 bases from J, and the germline ends sit 13 bases apart. This TCR came from a woman aged 18 to 35 with HIV. This sequence uses TRBV6-1 and TRBJ1-1; the D gene is perhaps TRBD1, from 6 matching bases. The specimen was unsorted PBMCs, collected at the start of antiretroviral therapy, before treatment. At the DNA level, the sequence is TGTGCCAGCAGTGAGCGGGACACCTCGGAAGCTTTCTTT. Translated, this gives CASSERDTSEAFF.